Listed below are T cell receptor beta chains from one sample, sequenced in a study of blood T cell dynamics during melanoma immunotherapy. The data were produced by immunoSEQ multiplex PCR, yet TCRdb's version contains in-frame clones alone and is incomplete. Of about 5,900 clones listed, 88% are singletons. The material was blood, obtained from a patient treated with checkpoint blockade. The receptors were sampled from a human donor with melanoma. Each CDR3 is given with its conserved first and last residue. The order of the fields is V gene, J gene, D gene, clone size, CDR3 protein, CDR3 DNA. A D gene is named only where the DNA matches it firmly. Clone size, where shown, is once, few, many, or a class for clones that have expanded.

v_call: TRBV7-6
j_call: TRBJ1-6
d_call: TRBD1
clone_size: -
cdr3_aa: CASSLEQGAHSPLHF
cdr3_nt: TGTGCCAGCAGCTTGGAGCAGGGGGCGCATTCACCCCTCCACTTT

v_call: TRBV7-9
j_call: TRBJ1-1
d_call: -
clone_size: -
cdr3_aa: CASSTVNTEAFF
cdr3_nt: TGTGCCAGCTCCACAGTGAACACTGAAGCTTTCTTT

v_call: TRBV7-2
j_call: TRBJ1-1
d_call: -
clone_size: -
cdr3_aa: CASSRYTQGGAEAFF
cdr3_nt: TGTGCCAGCAGCCGATACACACAGGGTGGCGCTGAAGCTTTCTTT

v_call: TRBV19
j_call: TRBJ1-2
d_call: -
clone_size: -
cdr3_aa: CASSIPGRINYGYTF
cdr3_nt: TGTGCCAGTAGTATACCAGGGCGGATTAACTATGGCTACACCTTC

v_call: TRBV5-1
j_call: TRBJ2-3
d_call: -
clone_size: -
cdr3_aa: CASSLRRTTDTQYF
cdr3_nt: TGCGCCAGCAGCTTGAGGCGGACCACAGATACGCAGTATTTT

v_call: TRBV6-5
j_call: TRBJ2-3
d_call: -
clone_size: -
cdr3_aa: CASSYPGFTDTQYF
cdr3_nt: TGTGCCAGCAGTTACCCAGGTTTCACAGATACGCAGTATTTT

v_call: TRBV19
j_call: TRBJ1-2
d_call: -
clone_size: -
cdr3_aa: CASSMTVLNYGYTF
cdr3_nt: TGTGCCAGTAGTATGACCGTCCTTAACTATGGCTACACCTTC

v_call: TRBV25-1
j_call: TRBJ2-5
d_call: TRBD1
clone_size: -
cdr3_aa: CASSEGQGARETQYF
cdr3_nt: TGTGCCAGCAGTGAAGGGCAGGGGGCGCGGGAGACCCAGTACTTC

v_call: TRBV4-1
j_call: TRBJ1-6
d_call: -
clone_size: few
cdr3_aa: CASSQIEGGSPLHF
cdr3_nt: TGCGCCAGCAGCCAGATAGAGGGAGGTTCACCCCTCCACTTT

v_call: TRBV4-3
j_call: TRBJ1-1
d_call: -
clone_size: few
cdr3_aa: CASSQLRKNTEAFF
cdr3_nt: TGCGCCAGCAGCCAACTCAGGAAAAACACTGAAGCTTTCTTT

v_call: TRBV6-1
j_call: TRBJ1-6
d_call: -
clone_size: -
cdr3_aa: CASIRGESSPLHF
cdr3_nt: TGTGCCAGCATCCGAGGGGAGAGTTCACCCCTCCACTTT

v_call: TRBV7-2
j_call: TRBJ1-4
d_call: -
clone_size: -
cdr3_aa: CASSSGQFNEKLFF
cdr3_nt: TGTGCCAGCAGCTCCGGACAGTTCAATGAAAAACTGTTTTTT

v_call: TRBV18
j_call: TRBJ2-3
d_call: -
clone_size: -
cdr3_aa: CASSPPGGYTDTQYF
cdr3_nt: TGTGCCAGCTCACCGCCCGGAGGGTACACAGATACGCAGTATTTT

v_call: TRBV5-8
j_call: TRBJ2-3
d_call: -
clone_size: -
cdr3_aa: CASSWTTGPSTDTQYF
cdr3_nt: TGTGCCAGCAGCTGGACCACAGGGCCTAGCACAGATACGCAGTATTTT

v_call: TRBV7-2
j_call: TRBJ2-1
d_call: -
clone_size: -
cdr3_aa: CASSLYFYAQVF
cdr3_nt: TGTGCCAGCAGCTTATACTTTTATGCCCAGGTCTTC

v_call: TRBV11-2
j_call: TRBJ1-6
d_call: TRBD1
clone_size: once
cdr3_aa: CASSLFRQGYSPLHF
cdr3_nt: TGTGCCAGCAGCTTATTTCGACAGGGGTATTCACCCCTCCACTTT

v_call: TRBV2
j_call: TRBJ1-2
d_call: TRBD1
clone_size: few
cdr3_aa: CASSRGYNRGKDYGYTF
cdr3_nt: TGTGCCAGCTCCCGAGGATATAACAGGGGCAAAGACTATGGCTACACCTTC

v_call: TRBV7-2
j_call: TRBJ1-3
d_call: TRBD1
clone_size: -
cdr3_aa: CASSPGGAGNTIYF
cdr3_nt: TGTGCCAGCAGTCCAGGGGGCGCTGGAAACACCATATATTTT

v_call: TRBV5-1
j_call: TRBJ1-2
d_call: -
clone_size: -
cdr3_aa: CASSQQGENYGYTF
cdr3_nt: TGCGCCAGCAGCCAACAGGGCGAGAACTATGGCTACACCTTC

v_call: TRBV11-2
j_call: TRBJ1-1
d_call: -
clone_size: -
cdr3_aa: CASSPNGMRTEAFF
cdr3_nt: TGTGCCAGCAGCCCAAACGGTATGCGCACTGAAGCTTTCTTT

v_call: TRBV7-6
j_call: TRBJ1-1
d_call: -
clone_size: -
cdr3_aa: CASQRGMNTEAFF
cdr3_nt: TGTGCCAGCCAGAGGGGTATGAACACTGAAGCTTTCTTT

v_call: TRBV19
j_call: TRBJ1-1
d_call: -
clone_size: -
cdr3_aa: CASTSLGGARTEAFF
cdr3_nt: TGTGCCAGTACATCATTGGGGGGGGCGCGCACTGAAGCTTTCTTT

v_call: TRBV12-5
j_call: TRBJ2-2
d_call: -
clone_size: -
cdr3_aa: CASAPRGGRTGELFF
cdr3_nt: TGTGCTAGTGCCCCACGGGGTGGACGCACCGGGGAGCTGTTTTTT

v_call: TRBV7-9
j_call: TRBJ1-4
d_call: -
clone_size: -
cdr3_aa: CAAFSTNEKLFF
cdr3_nt: TGTGCCGCCTTTAGCACTAATGAAAAACTGTTTTTT

v_call: TRBV6-5
j_call: TRBJ2-7
d_call: -
clone_size: -
cdr3_aa: CASTPTKGRYEQYF
cdr3_nt: TGTGCCAGCACCCCCACAAAGGGGCGGTACGAGCAGTACTTC

v_call: TRBV6-5
j_call: TRBJ2-7
d_call: TRBD2
clone_size: -
cdr3_aa: CASHKPGLAYEQYF
cdr3_nt: TGTGCCAGCCATAAACCGGGACTAGCGTACGAGCAGTACTTC

v_call: TRBV20-1
j_call: TRBJ1-5
d_call: -
clone_size: -
cdr3_aa: CSASNTGGRF
cdr3_nt: TGCAGTGCTTCTAATACCGGGGGCCGTTTT

v_call: TRBV5-1
j_call: TRBJ2-7
d_call: -
clone_size: -
cdr3_aa: CASSLGDAAYEQYF
cdr3_nt: TGCGCCAGCAGCTTGGGGGACGCAGCCTACGAGCAGTACTTC

v_call: TRBV30
j_call: TRBJ1-5
d_call: -
clone_size: -
cdr3_aa: CAWSDGLSNQPQHF
cdr3_nt: TGTGCCTGGAGCGACGGCTTAAGCAATCAGCCCCAGCATTTT

v_call: TRBV6-5
j_call: TRBJ1-6
d_call: -
clone_size: -
cdr3_aa: CASSTTPGSPLHF
cdr3_nt: TGTGCCAGCAGTACCACACCTGGGTCACCCCTCCACTTT

v_call: TRBV2
j_call: TRBJ1-2
d_call: TRBD1
clone_size: -
cdr3_aa: CASSLDRGAYGYTF
cdr3_nt: TGTGCCAGCAGCCTCGACAGGGGTGCCTATGGCTACACCTTC

v_call: TRBV30
j_call: TRBJ2-7
d_call: TRBD1
clone_size: -
cdr3_aa: CAWTSRDRVDEQYF
cdr3_nt: TGTGCCTGGACAAGTCGGGACAGGGTTGACGAGCAGTACTTC

v_call: TRBV19
j_call: TRBJ1-6
d_call: TRBD1
clone_size: -
cdr3_aa: CASSIQGVGSPLHF
cdr3_nt: TGTGCCAGTAGTATACAGGGGGTTGGGTCACCCCTCCACTTT

v_call: TRBV19
j_call: TRBJ2-1
d_call: -
clone_size: -
cdr3_aa: CASSPTGEVNEQFF
cdr3_nt: TGTGCCAGTAGTCCAACAGGGGAGGTCAATGAGCAGTTCTTC

v_call: TRBV19
j_call: TRBJ1-5
d_call: -
clone_size: -
cdr3_aa: CASSINPGSNQPQHF
cdr3_nt: TGTGCCAGTAGTATAAACCCAGGGAGCAATCAGCCCCAGCATTTT

v_call: TRBV19
j_call: TRBJ1-3
d_call: -
clone_size: -
cdr3_aa: CASSTPRDGSGNTIYF
cdr3_nt: TGTGCCAGTAGTACACCTCGGGACGGCTCTGGAAACACCATATATTTT

v_call: TRBV4-2
j_call: TRBJ1-1
d_call: -
clone_size: -
cdr3_aa: CASSHHRETNTEAFF
cdr3_nt: TGTGCCAGCAGCCACCACAGGGAAACGAACACTGAAGCTTTCTTT

v_call: TRBV7-9
j_call: TRBJ2-3
d_call: -
clone_size: -
cdr3_aa: CASSLGWGDTQYF
cdr3_nt: TGTGCCAGCAGCCTCGGTTGGGGGGATACGCAGTATTTT

v_call: TRBV5-1
j_call: TRBJ2-3
d_call: -
clone_size: once
cdr3_aa: CASSLTSSTTDTQYF
cdr3_nt: TGCGCCAGCAGCTTGACGTCTAGCACCACAGATACGCAGTATTTT

v_call: TRBV29-1
j_call: TRBJ1-1
d_call: -
clone_size: -
cdr3_aa: CSVSKAVRHTEAFF
cdr3_nt: TGCAGCGTTTCGAAGGCCGTGCGGCACACTGAAGCTTTCTTT

v_call: TRBV6-6
j_call: TRBJ2-2
d_call: TRBD2
clone_size: -
cdr3_aa: CASRWDYNTGELFF
cdr3_nt: TGTGCCAGCAGATGGGACTACAACACCGGGGAGCTGTTTTTT

v_call: TRBV6-5
j_call: TRBJ2-3
d_call: -
clone_size: -
cdr3_aa: CASSYRRGVMDTQYF
cdr3_nt: TGTGCCAGCAGTTACCGTAGGGGCGTCATGGATACGCAGTATTTT

v_call: TRBV7-3
j_call: TRBJ2-5
d_call: -
clone_size: -
cdr3_aa: CASSLMRGETQYF
cdr3_nt: TGTGCCAGCAGCTTAATGAGGGGCGAGACCCAGTACTTC

v_call: TRBV5-1
j_call: TRBJ2-1
d_call: TRBD2
clone_size: -
cdr3_aa: CASSWTSGGVYEQFF
cdr3_nt: TGCGCCAGCAGCTGGACTAGCGGGGGGGTCTATGAGCAGTTCTTC

v_call: TRBV30
j_call: TRBJ2-2
d_call: TRBD2
clone_size: -
cdr3_aa: CAWTKPPAGGPGGELFF
cdr3_nt: TGTGCCTGGACTAAACCCCCTGCGGGGGGGCCCGGCGGGGAGCTGTTTTTT

v_call: TRBV6-6
j_call: TRBJ1-5
d_call: -
clone_size: -
cdr3_aa: CASSYGGQNQPQHF
cdr3_nt: TGTGCCAGCAGTTACGGGGGGCAGAATCAGCCCCAGCATTTT

v_call: TRBV2
j_call: TRBJ1-5
d_call: -
clone_size: few
cdr3_aa: CASSGHPNQPQHF
cdr3_nt: TGTGCCAGCAGTGGACATCCCAATCAGCCCCAGCATTTT

v_call: TRBV30
j_call: TRBJ2-2
d_call: TRBD2
clone_size: -
cdr3_aa: CAWKRPGLAGRNTGELFF
cdr3_nt: TGTGCCTGGAAACGACCGGGACTAGCGGGGCGGAACACCGGGGAGCTGTTTTTT

v_call: TRBV4-3
j_call: TRBJ1-2
d_call: -
clone_size: few
cdr3_aa: CASSQGFTGTYGYTF
cdr3_nt: TGCGCCAGCAGCCAAGGTTTTACGGGGACCTATGGCTACACCTTC

v_call: TRBV30
j_call: TRBJ1-2
d_call: -
clone_size: -
cdr3_aa: CAWGTGKSAGNTF
cdr3_nt: TGTGCCTGGGGGACGGGGAAGTCGGCCGGCAACACCTTC

v_call: TRBV18
j_call: TRBJ2-7
d_call: TRBD2
clone_size: -
cdr3_aa: CASSRSGGAYEQYF
cdr3_nt: TGTGCCAGCTCACGAAGCGGGGGGGCTTACGAGCAGTACTTC

v_call: TRBV21-1
j_call: TRBJ2-4
d_call: -
clone_size: -
cdr3_aa: CASSKGSVGGITKNIQYF
cdr3_nt: TGTGCCAGCAGCAAGGGGTCGGTCGGGGGGATCACCAAAAACATTCAGTACTTC

v_call: TRBV4-2
j_call: TRBJ1-3
d_call: -
clone_size: -
cdr3_aa: CASSQDDVVSGNTIYF
cdr3_nt: TGTGCCAGCAGCCAAGATGATGTGGTCTCTGGAAACACCATATATTTT

v_call: TRBV5-1
j_call: TRBJ1-5
d_call: -
clone_size: -
cdr3_aa: CASSLEGEANQPQHF
cdr3_nt: TGCGCCAGCAGCTTGGAGGGCGAAGCCAATCAGCCCCAGCATTTT

v_call: TRBV7-3
j_call: TRBJ2-7
d_call: TRBD1
clone_size: -
cdr3_aa: CASSDGQGAHEQYF
cdr3_nt: TGTGCCAGCAGCGACGGACAGGGGGCCCACGAGCAGTACTTC

v_call: TRBV5-6
j_call: TRBJ1-1
d_call: -
clone_size: -
cdr3_aa: CASSPYTRTANTEAFF
cdr3_nt: TGTGCCAGCAGCCCGTATACCAGGACAGCGAACACTGAAGCTTTCTTT